This T cell receptor (beta chain) is from a study of blood T cell repertoires in COVID-19. Study processing details: Reference gene primer amplification gave nucleated cell count estimates. Using immunoSEQ multiplex PCR, the repertoire was profiled, and TCRdb retains in-frame clones only, with some absent. V, J and clone size reflect that table, while D and trimming were determined from the DNA. This table holds roughly 350,000 clones, approximately 89% found once. Germline assignment: CDR1 MNHEY and CDR2 SVGAGI. CDR3 length equals 13 residues. The V end was cut by 5 bases, the J end by 7 bases, with 12 bases between.

This chain connects TRBV6-5 to TRBJ2-1, with D possibly being TRBD2 (6 bases). The receptor comes from a woman aged 25 to 39 with COVID-19, enrolled during active disease. Sequencing used peripheral blood. The CDR3 reads CASSRGSWNEQFF. The CDR3 region has the DNA TGTGCCAGCAGTCGGGGGAGCTGGAATGAGCAGTTCTTC.